The 5 T cell receptor beta chains below were found in one sample sequenced in a study of cytomegalovirus exposure and HLA in healthy donors. Vbeta (60) and Jbeta (13) primers were used in the PCR. Generated by immunoSEQ multiplex PCR, the TCRdb table keeps only in-frame clones and is missing some. Of over 110,000 clones listed, 75% to 80% are singletons. Sequences were obtained from PBMCs. These receptors all stem from a woman between 35 and 50 years old in good health and CMV-seropositive.

V gene TRBV5-1 combines with J gene TRBJ2-3; TRBD1 matches at 9 bases. The V segment lost 3 bases and the J segment 5 bases; nucleotides outside the gene matches: 4. The CDR3 spans 14 residues. Germline assignment: CDR1 SGHRS and CDR2 YFSETQ. The CDR3 spells CASSSRQGGDTQYF. The CDR3 DNA follows: TGCGCCAGCAGCTCACGACAGGGGGGAGATACGCAGTATTTT. Full variable domain (outside the CDR3, taken from reference TRBV5-1 and TRBJ2-3): KAGVTQTPRYLIKTRGQQVTLSCSPISGHRSVSWYQQTPGQGLQFLFEYFSETQRNKGNFPGRFSGRQFSNSRSEMNVSTLELGDSALYLCASSSRQGGDTQYFGPGTRLTVL.

The V gene is TRBV30, the J gene TRBJ2-1, with D perhaps matching TRBD1 (5 bases). Trimming removed 8 bases at V and 5 bases at J, with 19 bases between. There are 14 residues in the CDR3. Germline V lookup: CDR1 GTSNPN, CDR2 SVGIG (reference sequence). CDR3 DNA sequence: TGTGCCGGCTCGACCCGAAGGGGAAACAATGAGCAGTTCTTC. Translation gives CAGSTRRGNNEQFF.

This clone was counted between two and nine times. This chain connects TRBV11-2 to TRBJ2-2, with 9 bases aligning to TRBD2. V trimming: 4 bases; J trimming: 0 bases; junction bases outside the gene matches: 0. Germline CDR1 and CDR2: SGHAT and FQNNGV. This CDR3 contains 15 residues. Here the CDR3 reads CASSSSGTNTGELFF. The CDR3 DNA reads as TGTGCCAGCAGCTCTAGCGGGACGAACACCGGGGAGCTGTTTTTT.

The table lists this clone with a count of one. The chain is built from TRBV28 and TRBJ1-2; 8 bases are shared with TRBD1. CDR1 and CDR2 (germline): MDHEN, SYDVKM. With V trimmed by 5 bases and J by 7 bases, 9 bases remained unmatched. The CDR3 loop spans 14 amino acids. As DNA, the CDR3 is TGTGCCAGCAGTCCATGGACAGGGAAGGTTGGCTACACCTTC. As protein: CASSPWTGKVGYTF.

The chain is built from TRBV7-9 and TRBJ2-5, with 7 bases that match TRBD1. This CDR3 spans 13 amino acids. Germline V gene data show CDR1 as SEHNR and CDR2 as FQNEAQ (reference sequence). J lost 3 bases, V lost 10 bases, and 8 bases had no gene match. The CDR3 DNA is TGTGCCACTACCCCCGGGACAGAAGAGACCCAGTACTTC. This sequence encodes CATTPGTEETQYF.